Shown below are 7 T cell receptor beta chains from a single sample sequenced in a study of T cells in Graves' hyperthyroidism and ophthalmopathy (dated by TCRdb to between 2018 and 2021). Preparation of the library involved multiplex PCR. The instrument given in TCRdb is Illumina HiSeq 2000. Amplification of TCR beta CDR3 regions was carried out from RNA transcripts. The TCR CDR3 was subjected to a first round of RT-PCR using the HTBI primer set and the Qiagen OneStep RT-PCR kit. The public reads were run again by TCRdb, first through fastp at Q25 and then through MiXCR, and only productive beta chains were kept. Rows with a matching CDR3 protein are joined into one entry that keeps the most common DNA and genes. Here the sample has around 500,000 distinct CDR3 sequences; 20% to 25% occur a single time. The ten largest clonotypes hold about half of the sample. Sequencing input: blood. Every receptor here comes from an older woman with Graves' ophthalmopathy.

In its sample, this clonotype was seen a few times. Here the CDR3 DNA reads TGTGCCAGCAGCTTACCCGACTTCACCGGGGAGCTGTTTTTT. This encodes CASSLPDFTGELFF. The rearrangement joins TRBV7-9 to TRBJ2-2, with D unclear. V lost 2 bases to trimming and J lost 4 bases, with 8 bases between them. Germline assignment: CDR1 SEHNR and CDR2 FQNEAQ (reference sequence). The CDR3 loop spans 14 amino acids.

The chain has TRBV7-6 and TRBJ2-3; 8 bases map to TRBD2. The V gene end was trimmed by 2 bases and the J gene end by 3 bases; junction bases not matched to a gene: 4. CDR1 and CDR2 (germline): SGHVS, FNYEAQ. CDR3 size: 15 residues. The CDR3, as DNA: TGTGCCAGCAGCTTATTTAGCGGGACAACAGATACGCAGTATTTT. Translating it yields CASSLFSGTTDTQYF. Drawing the rest from reference TRBV7-6 and TRBJ2-3, the complete variable domain is GAGVSQSPRYKVTKRGQDVALRCDPISGHVSLYWYRQALGQGPEFLTYFNYEAQQDKSGLPNDRFSAERPEGSISTLTIQRTEQRDSAMYRCASSLFSGTTDTQYFGPGTRLTVL.

This chain joins TRBV9 and TRBJ1-2; 8 bases fit TRBD1. Germline V CDR1 and CDR2: SGDLS, YYNGEE. CDR3 size: 15 residues. V gave up 0 bases and J gave up 8 bases; unmatched junction bases: 9. CDR3 coding DNA: TGTGCCAGCAGCGTAGTCATCACAGGGGGTGACGGCTACACCTTC. Protein sequence: CASSVVITGGDGYTF.

This clonotype was counted a few times. The genes are TRBV11-2 and TRBJ2-1; 10 positions agree with TRBD2. The junction had 9 bases not matched to a gene; V was cut back by 1 base and J by 6 bases. The germline V gene has CDR1 SGHAT and CDR2 FQNNGV. The CDR3 totals 17 residues. The CDR3 spells CASSLVAGTSDTNEQFF. The CDR3 nucleotides are TGTGCCAGCAGCTTAGTGGCAGGGACTAGCGACACCAATGAGCAGTTCTTC.

V and J are TRBV20-1 and TRBJ2-7, with 8 bases lining up with TRBD2. Trimming at V came to 5 bases and at J to 6 bases, leaving 12 bases not matched to a gene. Germline lookup yields CDR1 DFQATT and CDR2 SNEGSKA (reference sequence). The CDR3 totals 14 residues. The CDR3, as DNA: TGCAGTGCTGCCTATCTAGCGGGTCCGGGCGAGCAGTACTTC. It codes for CSAAYLAGPGEQYF.

This clonotype was counted a few times. V is TRBV10-3 and J is TRBJ2-1; tentative D call: TRBD1 (6 bases). CDR1 is ENHRY, CDR2 SYGVKD, per germline. Deletions cut 4 bases from V and 4 bases from J, with 11 bases between. CDR3 size: 14 residues. CDR3: CAISAGAEYNEQFF. The CDR3 DNA reads TGTGCCATCAGTGCAGGGGCGGAATACAATGAGCAGTTCTTC.

The genes are TRBV27 and TRBJ1-2, with D uncertain. CDR1 and CDR2 (germline): MNHEY, SMNVEV (reference sequence). The CDR3 is made up of 13 amino acids. Trimming pared 3 bases from V and 3 bases from J, leaving 8 bases between. CDR3 coding DNA: TGTGCCAGCAGTTTGGAAGGGCACTATGGCTACACCTTC. Translating gives CASSLEGHYGYTF.